This is a list of T cell receptor beta chains from one sample in a study of neurological immune-mediated disorders. Using its own MiXCR run on the 5' RACE reads, TCRdb lists one record per CDR3 protein. Among over 25,000 distinct CDR3 sequences listed, roughly a quarter were seen once. Sequencing was carried out using CD4+ T cells from blood. These receptors originate from a man aged 45-65 years with HTLV-1-associated myelopathy (HAM/TSP). CDR3s include the opening cysteine and the closing phenylalanine or tryptophan. D genes are given only for firm matches. The listing skips clone size in some rows; elsewhere it reads once, few, many or a size class.

size	V	J	D	DNA	CDR3
few	TRBV7-2	TRBJ1-2	NA	TGTGCCAGCAGCCCGAGCCCCCGGACACCGGTCTATGGCTACACCTTC	CASSPSPRTPVYGYTF
NA	TRBV20-1	TRBJ2-3	TRBD1	TGCAGTGCTAGCAGGGGGCTAGGCGGCACAGATACGCAGTATTTT	CSASRGLGGTDTQYF
many	TRBV7-2	TRBJ2-7	NA	TGTGCCAGCAGTTTAGACTTAGGCGAGCAGTACTTC	CASSLDLGEQYF
NA	TRBV7-8	TRBJ2-2	NA	TGTGCCAGCAGCCGGAGACTAGTTTCCGGGGAGCTGTTTTTT	CASSRRLVSGELFF
NA	TRBV12-3/TRBV12-4	TRBJ1-4	TRBD1	TGTGCCAGCAGTGGACAGGGGAACGCAAAACTGTTTTTT	CASSGQGNAKLFF
NA	TRBV24-1	TRBJ2-1	NA	TGTGCCACCAGTGCCGGCAGGGCCAATGAGCAGTTCTTC	CATSAGRANEQFF
many	TRBV24-1	TRBJ2-1	NA	TGTGCCACCAGTGATGCCCGACCTAGGGATGAGCAGTTCTTC	CATSDARPRDEQFF
many	TRBV29-1	TRBJ1-5	NA	TGCAGCGTCGGGGACGGCGGAAGATCACAGCCCCAGCATTTT	CSVGDGGRSQPQHF
many	TRBV5-1	TRBJ2-3	NA	TGCGCCAGCAGCTGGGGGGGACAGCCCAGGAGATACGATACGCAGTATTTT	CASSWGGQPRRYDTQYF
many	TRBV12-3/TRBV12-4	TRBJ1-1	TRBD1	TGTGCCAGCAGTCCCGGGACAGGGTTTTATGGTGAAGCTTTCTTT	CASSPGTGFYGEAFF
NA	TRBV5-1	TRBJ2-1	NA	TGCGCCAGCAGTGCCACCCGGTGGAGGGGGAAAGGTGCTGAGCAGTTCTTC	CASSATRWRGKGAEQFF
many	TRBV24-1	TRBJ1-5	NA	TGTGCCACCAGTGCAGACGGGACTCAGCCCCAGCATTTT	CATSADGTQPQHF
many	TRBV5-1	TRBJ2-4	NA	TGCGCCAGCAGCTTCGGTGGGGTCATTCAGTACTTC	CASSFGGVIQYF
NA	TRBV7-2	TRBJ2-1	NA	TGTGCCAGCACCCCTTCGTGGAGGAACAATGAGCAGTTCTTC	CASTPSWRNNEQFF
many	TRBV7-3	TRBJ1-2	NA	TGTGCCAGCACCCCAGTAGGGAATGGCTACACCTTC	CASTPVGNGYTF
many	TRBV7-8	TRBJ1-2	NA	TGTGCCAGCAGCCCCGGGGGGGGCGCCTCTAACTATGGCTACACCTTC	CASSPGGGASNYGYTF
NA	TRBV7-2	TRBJ2-1	TRBD1	TGTGCCAGCAGCTTTCCGGACAGGACCTACAATGAGCAGTTCTTC	CASSFPDRTYNEQFF
medium-sized	TRBV7-9	TRBJ2-1	NA	TGTGCCAGCAGCTTAGAGTCTGGGCAGTTCTTC	CASSLESGQFF
many	TRBV29-1	TRBJ1-1	NA	TGCAGCGTTGAAGGCCGGCAGGCCAGGTATGAAGCTTTCTTT	CSVEGRQARYEAFF
many	TRBV9	TRBJ1-2	TRBD1	TGTGCCAGCAGCGGAACAGGGGGCCGTAGCTATGGCTACACCTTC	CASSGTGGRSYGYTF
many	TRBV5-1	TRBJ2-7	NA	TGCGCCAGCAGCGTCCAGGGAGGCTACGAGCAGTACTTC	CASSVQGGYEQYF
many	TRBV6-5	TRBJ2-7	NA	TGTGCCAGCAGTAGGGAAAGACAGTCCTACGAGCAGTACTTC	CASSRERQSYEQYF
many	TRBV20-1	TRBJ2-7	TRBD2	TGCAGTGCTCAAAGAACTAGCGGGGGGGGCGAGCAGTACTTC	CSAQRTSGGGEQYF
NA	TRBV20-1	TRBJ2-7	NA	TGCAGTGCTAGAGGTCCGGCGGGTAACGAGCAGTACTTC	CSARGPAGNEQYF
once	TRBV12-3/TRBV12-4	TRBJ1-2	TRBD1	TGTGCCAGCATCCCCGGGACAGGGAGGAACTATGGCTACACCTTC	CASIPGTGRNYGYTF